This is a list of T cell receptor beta chains from one sample in a study of beta chain features in type 1 diabetes. Sequencing was performed with immunoSEQ multiplex PCR; in TCRdb, only in-frame clones are kept and a portion is missing. This sample carries almost 350,000 clones, 6.5% to 10% of them seen once, and the ten largest clones take less than 0.45%. Material: central memory CD4+ T cells from blood. Source of these receptors: a woman aged 18-29 years in good health. Both conserved end residues are part of each CDR3. D genes are given only for firm matches. Some rows have no size entry. The others give once, few or many, or a class for an expanded clone.

v_gene	d_gene	abundance	j_gene	CDR3aa	CDR3nt
TRBV5-6	TRBD1	NA	TRBJ2-2	CASSWGQGAVTGELFF	TGTGCCAGCAGCTGGGGACAGGGGGCGGTCACCGGGGAGCTGTTTTTT
TRBV19	NA	few	TRBJ2-1	CASSGAGYNEQFF	TGTGCCAGTAGCGGGGCTGGGTACAATGAGCAGTTCTTC
TRBV5-1	TRBD2	few	TRBJ2-1	CASSVTSGRHSYNEQFF	TGCGCCAGCAGCGTTACTAGCGGGAGGCACTCCTACAATGAGCAGTTCTTC
TRBV7-2	NA	few	TRBJ2-7	CASSHYRAEQYF	TGTGCCAGCAGCCATTATCGGGCCGAGCAGTACTTC
TRBV11-2	NA	few	TRBJ2-2	CASSPVGGRAGELFF	TGTGCCAGCAGCCCCGTCGGGGGTCGGGCCGGGGAGCTGTTTTTT
TRBV6-1	NA	few	TRBJ2-5	CASTPEMIQATQYF	TGTGCCAGCACCCCCGAGATGATCCAGGCGACCCAGTACTTC
TRBV20-1	NA	few	TRBJ2-5	CSAAGQETQYF	TGCAGTGCTGCGGGACAAGAGACCCAGTACTTC
TRBV28	NA	NA	TRBJ2-7	CASSFSGGVRLDEQYF	TGTGCCAGCAGTTTCAGCGGAGGGGTTAGGTTGGACGAGCAGTACTTC
TRBV7-3	TRBD1	few	TRBJ2-3	CASSLFPGGFTDTQYF	TGTGCCAGCAGCCTGTTTCCAGGGGGCTTCACAGATACGCAGTATTTT
TRBV14	NA	NA	TRBJ2-5	CASSPFGRVTQETQYF	TGTGCCAGCAGCCCGTTTGGCAGGGTAACCCAAGAGACCCAGTACTTC
TRBV27	NA	few	TRBJ1-3	CASSLSTGNTIYF	TGTGCCAGCAGTTTATCTACTGGAAACACCATATATTTT
TRBV11-2	NA	NA	TRBJ2-5	CASSRIRQSKSQYF	TGTGCCAGCAGCAGGATCCGACAGAGCAAGAGCCAGTACTTC
TRBV4-3	NA	NA	TRBJ2-5	CASSQSGWETQYF	TGCGCCAGCAGCCAATCCGGGTGGGAGACCCAGTACTTC
TRBV4-2	TRBD1	NA	TRBJ1-4	CASSQWIQGARNEKLFF	TGTGCCAGCAGCCAATGGATACAGGGGGCCAGGAATGAAAAACTGTTTTTT
TRBV19	NA	few	TRBJ1-5	CATSITGVGPQHF	TGTGCCACCTCGATTACGGGGGTAGGGCCCCAGCATTTT
TRBV5-1	NA	NA	TRBJ2-7	CASTEQYF	TGCGCCAGCACCGAGCAGTACTTC
TRBV10-3	TRBD1	few	TRBJ2-2	CAIGQGQGELFF	TGTGCCATCGGACAGGGTCAGGGGGAGCTGTTTTTT
TRBV6-5	NA	NA	TRBJ2-2	CASRDGGGELFF	TGTGCCAGCAGGGATGGCGGCGGGGAGCTGTTTTTT
TRBV6-1	NA	NA	TRBJ2-1	CASLSPQNEQFF	TGTGCCAGCCTTTCCCCTCAAAATGAGCAGTTCTTC
TRBV28	TRBD1	NA	TRBJ2-1	CASSPRTGQFF	TGTGCCAGCAGTCCTAGGACAGGGCAGTTCTTC
TRBV27	TRBD2	few	TRBJ2-7	CASSPAGTSGFAYEQYF	TGTGCCAGCAGTCCGGCCGGGACTAGCGGTTTTGCCTACGAGCAGTACTTC
TRBV5-4	NA	many	TRBJ2-6	CASSLDRFGGANVLTF	TGTGCCAGCAGCCTCGACCGCTTCGGAGGGGCCAACGTCCTGACTTTC
TRBV7-9	NA	NA	TRBJ2-7	CASSLAQGRVVGYEQYF	TGTGCCAGCAGCTTAGCGCAAGGCAGGGTCGTGGGATACGAGCAGTACTTC
TRBV5-6	TRBD1	few	TRBJ2-5	CASSLRTGGRETQYF	TGTGCCAGCAGCTTACGGACAGGCGGTCGGGAGACCCAGTACTTC
TRBV7-6	TRBD2	few	TRBJ2-1	CASSLTSGSDEQFF	TGTGCCAGCAGCTTAACTAGCGGGAGTGATGAGCAGTTCTTC
TRBV6-1	TRBD1	NA	TRBJ1-5	CASRDTGGSNQPQHF	TGTGCCAGCAGGGATACAGGGGGAAGTAATCAGCCCCAGCATTTT
TRBV5-1	NA	few	TRBJ2-1	CASSLGGGYEQFF	TGCGCCAGCAGCTTAGGCGGAGGCTATGAGCAGTTCTTC
TRBV11-2	NA	NA	TRBJ1-2	CASSETGYYGYTF	TGTGCCAGCAGCGAAACAGGGTACTATGGCTACACCTTC
TRBV6-6	NA	NA	TRBJ2-5	CASSYAGGEETQYF	TGTGCCAGCAGTTACGCCGGGGGAGAAGAGACCCAGTACTTC
TRBV9	NA	NA	TRBJ2-7	CASSTGPIGWYEQYF	TGTGCCAGCAGCACCGGGCCAATCGGCTGGTACGAGCAGTACTTC